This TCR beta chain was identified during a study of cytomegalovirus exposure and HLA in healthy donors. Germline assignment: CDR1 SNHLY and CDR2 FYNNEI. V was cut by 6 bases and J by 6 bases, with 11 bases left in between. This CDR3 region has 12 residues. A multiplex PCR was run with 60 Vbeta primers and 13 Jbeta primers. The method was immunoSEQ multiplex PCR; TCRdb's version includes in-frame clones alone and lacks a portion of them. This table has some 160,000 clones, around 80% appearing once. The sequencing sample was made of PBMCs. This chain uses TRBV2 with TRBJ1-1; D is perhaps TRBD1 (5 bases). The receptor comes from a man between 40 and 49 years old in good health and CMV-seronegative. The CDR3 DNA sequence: TGTGCCAGCAGCGGAGGGGAGGCTGAAGCTTTCTTT. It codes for CASSGGEAEAFF.